This TCR beta chain originates from a study of siplizumab effects on memory and regulatory T cells. The CDR3 runs 18 residues. V shed 3 bases and J 0 bases; nucleotides not matched to a gene: 8. From germline, CDR1 is SGDLS and CDR2 YYNGEE. In this sample, this clone turned up once. Antigen specificity is unknown. Some clones are missing from TCRdb's copy, which holds only in-frame ones; the method was immunoSEQ multiplex PCR. The table records about 100,000 clones, 90% to 95% of them present only once. Overall study results and limits: Proliferating siplizumab-culture Treg suppressive function went unconfirmed. Under siplizumab, an average about 70% of mappable alloreactive CD4+ clones were Treg-derived, compared with 26.9% in controls. A minor fraction of alloreactive clones, and no more, mapped to unstimulated subsets. Some alloreactive sequences were traceable to unstimulated CD4+ memory cells, and siplizumab significantly reduced them.

This receptor was obtained from a human donor in good health. The chain carries TRBV9 and TRBJ2-3; the match to TRBD2 covers 12 bases. Sequenced input: Tregs sorted from blood. The CDR3 sequence: CASSATGTSGFSTDTQYF. In nucleotides, the CDR3 is TGTGCCAGCAGCGCCACCGGGACTAGCGGGTTTAGCACAGATACGCAGTATTTT.